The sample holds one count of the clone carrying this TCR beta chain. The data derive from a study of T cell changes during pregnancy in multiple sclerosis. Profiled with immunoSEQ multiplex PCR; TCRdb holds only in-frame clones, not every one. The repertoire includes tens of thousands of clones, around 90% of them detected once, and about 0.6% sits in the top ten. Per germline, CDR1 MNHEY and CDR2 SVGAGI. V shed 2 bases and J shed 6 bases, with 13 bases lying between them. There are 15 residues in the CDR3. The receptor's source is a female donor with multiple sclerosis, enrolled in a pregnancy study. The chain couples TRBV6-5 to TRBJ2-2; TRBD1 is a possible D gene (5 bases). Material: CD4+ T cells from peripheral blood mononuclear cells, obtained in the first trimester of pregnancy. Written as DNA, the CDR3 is TGTGCCAGCAGTTACGCCCGACAGACCCCCGGGGAGCTGTTTTTT. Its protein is CASSYARQTPGELFF.